Included here is one T cell receptor beta chain sequence, with context. The source of the sample is a study of blood T cell repertoires in COVID-19. Followed over time, Seattle patients had been enrolled while infection was active. This CDR3 has 18 amino acids. Original processing methods: Reference gene primer amplification in the assay estimated nucleated cell counts. The assay was immunoSEQ multiplex PCR, and TCRdb's table has in-frame clones only and misses some. The DNA gave D and trimming, while V, J and clone size come from that table. The sample lists about 340,000 clones; 85% to 90% were seen once.

The receptor's source is a woman in her 70s with COVID-19, enrolled during active disease. The chain has TRBV21-1 and TRBJ1-1; TRBD1 is the table's D call, not checked against the DNA. TRBV21-1 has pseudogene status. What was sequenced was peripheral blood. This chain's CDR3 is CASSNGRVRGRVNTEAFF. The CDR3 nucleotides read TGTGCCAGCAGCAATGGTCGAGTCAGGGGGCGCGTGAACACTGAAGCTTTCTTT.